This T cell receptor beta chain derives from a study of T-cell memory formation after mild COVID-19. Study-level background: TCR clusters were mostly confined to one donor each. General study findings and limits: Among contracting clones, CD4+ were mainly CM/EM and CD8+ enriched in EMRA. Second-wave clones that peaked on day 37 lacked confirmed SARS-CoV-2 specificity. Cross-reactive memory appears to have joined, as suggested by some responding clones showing up in pre-infection memory.

This clonotype was detected a few times. What it recognizes is unknown. TCRdb itself ran the 5' RACE reads through MiXCR, one entry per CDR3 protein. The sample includes 70,000 to 100,000 distinct CDR3 sequences, over 12% of them seen just once. The CDR3 is 16 amino acids. J gave up 9 bases and V 4 bases, and 11 bases lay outside the gene matches. Germline V gene data show CDR1 as SGHRS and CDR2 as YFSETQ. Sequencing was done on a sample of PBMCs or a T cell subset sorted from them (not recorded which). The rearrangement links TRBV5-1 to TRBJ2-1; TRBD2 matches at 12 bases. This TCR was recovered from a man between 18 and 35 years old who had mild COVID-19 (a few samples of this study predate the infection). Cell type and time point are not known. CDR3 DNA: TGCGCCAGCAGCCCTGCAGCTAGCGGGGGGGCCACTGAGCAGTTCTTC. It yields the protein CASSPAASGGATEQFF.